This T cell receptor (beta chain) was captured in a study of lymphopenia after photon versus proton radiotherapy. Trimming removed 4 bases at V and 0 bases at J, with 9 bases between. This CDR3 spans 15 amino acids. The V gene's germline CDR1 is MNHEY and CDR2 SVGAGI. Clones were sequenced by immunoSEQ multiplex PCR, and TCRdb holds only the in-frame ones, with some missing. This table holds roughly 53,000 clones, around 82% found once. This TCR derives from a man aged 50 to 60 with gastric cancer. Sample: peripheral blood, taken from a patient treated with photon-based radiotherapy. The chain links TRBV6-5 to TRBJ2-2; no clear D gene. The CDR3 DNA sequence: TGTGCCAGCAGTTCACCGGGCTCGAACACCGGGGAGCTGTTTTTT. Its protein is CASSSPGSNTGELFF.